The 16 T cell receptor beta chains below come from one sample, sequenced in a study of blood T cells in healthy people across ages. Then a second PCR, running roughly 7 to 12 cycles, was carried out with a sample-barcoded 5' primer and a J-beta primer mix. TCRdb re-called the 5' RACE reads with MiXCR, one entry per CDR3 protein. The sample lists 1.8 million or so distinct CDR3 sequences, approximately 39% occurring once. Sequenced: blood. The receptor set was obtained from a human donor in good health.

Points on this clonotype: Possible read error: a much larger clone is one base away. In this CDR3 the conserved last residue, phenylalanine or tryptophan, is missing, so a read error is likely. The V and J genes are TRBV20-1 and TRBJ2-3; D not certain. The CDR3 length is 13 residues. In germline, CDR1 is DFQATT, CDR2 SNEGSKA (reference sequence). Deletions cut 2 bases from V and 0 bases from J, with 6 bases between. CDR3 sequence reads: CSARTASTDTQYC. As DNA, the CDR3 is TGCAGTGCTAGAACCGCTAGCACAGATACGCAGTATTGT.

The CDR3 is CATSDSSFDRAGYGYTF. The DNA of the CDR3 is TGTGCCACCAGTGATTCTTCCTTTGACAGGGCTGGCTATGGCTACACCTTC. The chain has TRBV24-1 and TRBJ1-2; 7 nucleotides line up with TRBD1. Germline lookup yields CDR1 KGHDR and CDR2 SFDVKD. The CDR3 extends over 17 amino acids. V lost 2 bases and J lost 4; bases outside the gene matches: 12.

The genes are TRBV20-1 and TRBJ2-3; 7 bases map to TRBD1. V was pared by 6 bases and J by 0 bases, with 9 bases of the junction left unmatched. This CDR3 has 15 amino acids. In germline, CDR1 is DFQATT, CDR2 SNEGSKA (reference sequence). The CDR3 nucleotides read TGCAGTGCCGTAGGGGGCGAGACTAGCACAGATACGCAGTATTTT. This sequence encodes CSAVGGETSTDTQYF.

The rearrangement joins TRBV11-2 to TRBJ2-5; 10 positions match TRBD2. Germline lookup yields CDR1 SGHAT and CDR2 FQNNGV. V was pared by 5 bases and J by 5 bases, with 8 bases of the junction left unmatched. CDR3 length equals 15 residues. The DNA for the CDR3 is TGTGCCAGCAGCAAGAATCCTAGCGGGGGTGAGACCCAGTACTTC. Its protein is CASSKNPSGGETQYF.

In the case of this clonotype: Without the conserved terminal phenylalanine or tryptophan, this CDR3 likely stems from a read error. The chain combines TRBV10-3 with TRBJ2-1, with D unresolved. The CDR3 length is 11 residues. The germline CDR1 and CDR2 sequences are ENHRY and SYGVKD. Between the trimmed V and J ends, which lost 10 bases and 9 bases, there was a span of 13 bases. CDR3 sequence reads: CATFERREQFV. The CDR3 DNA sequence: TGTGCCACGTTCGAGAGGCGTGAGCAGTTCGTC.

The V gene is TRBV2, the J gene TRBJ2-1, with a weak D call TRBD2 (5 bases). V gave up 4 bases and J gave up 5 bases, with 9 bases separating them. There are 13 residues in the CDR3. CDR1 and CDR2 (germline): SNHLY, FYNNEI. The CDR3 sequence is CASSAAGDNEQFF. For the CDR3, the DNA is TGTGCCAGCAGTGCAGCCGGGGACAATGAGCAGTTCTTC.

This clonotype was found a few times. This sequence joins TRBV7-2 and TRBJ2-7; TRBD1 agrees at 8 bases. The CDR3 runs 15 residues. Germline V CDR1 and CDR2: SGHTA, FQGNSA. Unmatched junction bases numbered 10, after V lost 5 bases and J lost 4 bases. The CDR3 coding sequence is TGTGCCAGCAGCCCAGGACAGGGAACCTTATACGAGCAGTACTTC. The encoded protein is CASSPGQGTLYEQYF.

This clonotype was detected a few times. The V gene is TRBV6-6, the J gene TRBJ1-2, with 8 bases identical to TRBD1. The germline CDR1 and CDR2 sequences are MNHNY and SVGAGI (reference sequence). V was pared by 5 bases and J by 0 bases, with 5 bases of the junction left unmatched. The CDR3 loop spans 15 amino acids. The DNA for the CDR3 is TGTGCCAGCAGTGCACAGGGGGGAGCTAACTATGGCTACACCTTC. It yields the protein CASSAQGGANYGYTF.

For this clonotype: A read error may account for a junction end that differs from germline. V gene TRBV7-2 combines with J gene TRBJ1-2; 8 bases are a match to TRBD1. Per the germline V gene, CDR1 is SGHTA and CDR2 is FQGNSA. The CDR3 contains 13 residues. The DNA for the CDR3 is TGTGACAGCAGGAGTGGACAGGGATATGGCTACACCTTC. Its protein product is CDSRSGQGYGYTF.

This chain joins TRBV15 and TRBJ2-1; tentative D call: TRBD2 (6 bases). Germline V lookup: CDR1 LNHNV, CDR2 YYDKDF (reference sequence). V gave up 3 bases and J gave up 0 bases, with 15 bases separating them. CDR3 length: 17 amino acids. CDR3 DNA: TGTGCCACCAGCAGGGAGGGGTCGAGTGGCTCCTACAATGAGCAGTTCTTC. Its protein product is CATSREGSSGSYNEQFF.

This chain's CDR3 is CASSQEVISPLHF. CDR3 in DNA: TGCGCCAGCAGCCAAGAGGTAATTTCACCCCTCCACTTT. This rearrangement joins TRBV4-3 to TRBJ1-6; unclear D gene. Deletions cut 0 bases from V and 9 bases from J, with 6 bases between. CDR1 is LGHNA and CDR2 is YSLEER in the germline V gene. The length of the CDR3 is 13 residues.

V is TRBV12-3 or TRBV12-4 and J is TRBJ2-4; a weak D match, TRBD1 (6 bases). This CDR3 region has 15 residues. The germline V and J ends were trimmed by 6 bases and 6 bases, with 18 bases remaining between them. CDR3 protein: CASSPGSLGGNIQYF. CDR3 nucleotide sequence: TGTGCCAGCAGCCCAGGGTCTCTAGGGGGAAACATTCAGTACTTC.

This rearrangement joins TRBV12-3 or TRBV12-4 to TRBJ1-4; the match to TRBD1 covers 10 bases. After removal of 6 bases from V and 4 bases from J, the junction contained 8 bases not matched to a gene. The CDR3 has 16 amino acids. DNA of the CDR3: TGTGCCAGCAGCCCGGGACAGGGGAACCGTAATGAAAAACTGTTTTTT. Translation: CASSPGQGNRNEKLFF.

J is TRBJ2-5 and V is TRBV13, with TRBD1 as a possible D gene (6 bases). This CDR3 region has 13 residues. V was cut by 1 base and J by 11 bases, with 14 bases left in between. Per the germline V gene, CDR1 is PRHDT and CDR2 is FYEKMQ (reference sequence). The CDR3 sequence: CASSLAGDSKQYF. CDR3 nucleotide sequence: TGTGCCAGCAGCTTAGCAGGGGATAGTAAGCAGTACTTC.

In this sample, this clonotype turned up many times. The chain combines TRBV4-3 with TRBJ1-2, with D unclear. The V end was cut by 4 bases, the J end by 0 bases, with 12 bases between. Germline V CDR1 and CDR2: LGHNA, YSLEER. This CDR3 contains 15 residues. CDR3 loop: CASSRSPGTNYGYTF. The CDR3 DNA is TGCGCCAGCAGCCGGTCACCGGGTACTAACTATGGCTACACCTTC.

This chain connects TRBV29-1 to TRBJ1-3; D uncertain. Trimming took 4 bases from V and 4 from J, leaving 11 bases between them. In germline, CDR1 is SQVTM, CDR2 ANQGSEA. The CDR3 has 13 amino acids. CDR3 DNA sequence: TGCAGCGTTGGAGGTCCCGAGGGAAACACCATATATTTT. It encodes CSVGGPEGNTIYF. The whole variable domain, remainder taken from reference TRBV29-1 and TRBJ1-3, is SAVISQKPSRDICQRGTSLTIQCQVDSQVTMMFWYRQQPGQSLTLIATANQGSEATYESGFVIDKFPISRPNLTFSTLTVSNMSPEDSSIYLCSVGGPEGNTIYFGEGSWLTVV.